This TCR beta chain was identified in a study of cytomegalovirus exposure and HLA in healthy donors (dated by TCRdb to about 2017). Looking at the study overall: According to a later analysis, the 120 or so validation repertoires were produced on the same platform as the approximately 690 repertoires of the first cohort. High-throughput TCR immunosequencing, statistical association of individual TCRs with disease status, and machine learning were combined to predict cytomegalovirus infection status. The study aimed to test whether signatures of past pathogen exposure could be identified by cataloging public T cell receptors. Besides the first cohort of approximately 710 subjects, a separate validation cohort made up of over 95 different subjects was used. Results the study describes overall, beyond this receptor: In both the original and validation cohorts, the classifier was reported to diagnose cytomegalovirus status with high specificity and sensitivity. Most TCR sequences were seen in very few donors, while some public TCRs were found in many individuals. A later analysis found that TCRs clustered in the first cohort also tended to co-occur in the roughly 120 validation repertoires, with more than 90% of cluster scores above 0. The study gave a list of about 170 TCR beta chains associated with cytomegalovirus. In vitro tests confirmed that a few of the cytomegalovirus-associated TCR beta chains recognize cytomegalovirus antigens. A later analysis had no HLA typing for the validation cohort, so co-occurrence there was scored across all 130 or so repertoires. The authors suggested that the approach could potentially be generalized to other disease states and immunological phenotypes.

The donors were included in the validation cohort of around 120 subjects, a group kept apart from the approximately 670-subject first cohort. Library prep was done by the immunoSEQ multiplex PCR assay. The authors' pipeline ran thus. A statistical classification framework was built to diagnose cytomegalovirus status from the catalog of TCR beta chain sequences. Drawn from immuneACCESS, this table holds only the in-frame rearrangements with V and J called that TCRdb kept. Clones are partly lost; checked studies trace under half to an unresolved V gene and leave the rest unexplained. The V and J calls and clone size come from that table; D and trimming were worked out from the DNA. Present in this sample are hundreds of thousands of clones, roughly 90% of which were seen just once. 0.92% of the sample rests with the top ten. The CDR3 covers 12 residues, taking in both the cysteine and the phenylalanine. Kept here is only the CDR3 DNA, which spans 36 bases and is read in frame from base 1. The germline V gene supplies CDR1 MNHNS and CDR2 SASEGT. The junction shows trimming of 7 bases on V and 8 bases on J, and the gene matches do not reach 4 bases of it.

About this clone: The antigen it binds to is not known. No much larger clonotype is one base removed from it; base qualities were not supplied.

Source material: PBMCs. The V gene is TRBV6-1 and the J gene is TRBJ1-2, with 10 bases in between that match TRBD1. The source of this sequence is a woman under 30 in good health and CMV-seronegative. The CDR3 reads as follows: CASTGTGEGYTF. The DNA sequence follows: TGTGCCAGCACCGGGACAGGGGAAGGCTACACCTTC.